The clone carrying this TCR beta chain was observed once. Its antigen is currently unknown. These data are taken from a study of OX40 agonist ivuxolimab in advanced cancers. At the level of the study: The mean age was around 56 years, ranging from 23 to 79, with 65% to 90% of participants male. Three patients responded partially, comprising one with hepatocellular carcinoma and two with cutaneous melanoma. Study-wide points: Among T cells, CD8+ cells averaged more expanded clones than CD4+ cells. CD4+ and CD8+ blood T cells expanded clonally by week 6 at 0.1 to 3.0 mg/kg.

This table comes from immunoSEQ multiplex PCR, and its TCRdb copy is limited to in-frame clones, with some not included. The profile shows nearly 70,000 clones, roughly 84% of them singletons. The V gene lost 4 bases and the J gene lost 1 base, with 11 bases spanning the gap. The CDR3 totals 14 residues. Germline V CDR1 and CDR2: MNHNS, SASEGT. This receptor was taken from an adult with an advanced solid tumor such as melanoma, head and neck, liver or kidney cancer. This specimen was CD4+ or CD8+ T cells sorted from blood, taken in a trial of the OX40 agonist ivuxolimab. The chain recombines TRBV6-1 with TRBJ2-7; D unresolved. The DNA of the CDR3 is TGTGCCAGCAGTGTAGGAGACAAATCCTACGAGCAGTACTTC. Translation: CASSVGDKSYEQYF.